This T cell receptor beta chain derives from a study of graft-versus-host responses after intestinal transplantation. Sequencing was performed with immunoSEQ multiplex PCR; in TCRdb, only in-frame clones are kept and a portion is missing. The sample carries 96,000 or so clones, roughly 92% recorded once. About this clone itself: Its specificity is unknown.

The origin of this receptor is a human donor who received an intestinal transplant. Sequencing used unstimulated CD4+ T cells sorted from spleen or lymph node cells, obtained before intestinal transplant.

For the CDR3, the DNA is TGTGCCAGCACCCCAGGACCCGGACAGGGCGGAAACACCATATATTTT. Translating gives CASTPGPGQGGNTIYF. This rearrangement joins TRBV27 to TRBJ1-3; 8 bases fit TRBD1. The CDR3 loop spans 16 amino acids. V shed 7 bases, J shed 4 bases, and the junction held 12 bases outside the gene matches. The V gene's germline CDR1 is MNHEY and CDR2 SMNVEV (reference sequence).